These 21 T cell receptor beta chains share one sample of origin, sequenced in a study of Ad26.COV2.S vaccination and SARS-CoV-2 variants (dated by TCRdb to the early 2020s). The intended sense of this specimen's treatment or condition label: 19 received Ad26.COV2.S at low or high dose, single or two shots; about five received placebo; per-sample allocation not given. For vaccine and placebo recipients, the sequenced repertoires came from samples collected on day 63 after the first injection. Library prep was done by the immunoSEQ multiplex PCR assay. TCRdb mirrors the immuneACCESS table, restricted to in-frame sequences. Some clones are absent from its copies; in checked studies, under half trace to an unresolved V gene, and the reason for the others is unknown. The sample yields around 400,000 clones; about 80% were counted once. The ten top clones hold just under 7.5% of the sample. The material was peripheral blood, obtained in a trial of Ad26.COV2.S vaccine versus placebo. The receptors shown here come from a person aged 18-60 years who received the Ad26.COV2.S COVID-19 vaccine or a placebo.

J is TRBJ2-5 and V is TRBV6-2 or TRBV6-3; a possible D gene is TRBD2 (5 bases). The V and J ends lost 4 bases and 5 bases respectively, with 23 bases between them. Germline V lookup: CDR1 MNHEY, CDR2 SVGEGT. The CDR3 sequence is 17 residues long. The CDR3: CASSSRAVLGLAETQYF. CDR3 DNA: TGTGCCAGCAGTTCTCGGGCCGTGCTTGGATTAGCGGAGACCCAGTACTTC.

This clone was seen more than once but under ten times. The chain couples TRBV12-3 or TRBV12-4 to TRBJ1-5; weak D call: TRBD1 (6 bases). CDR3 length: 13 amino acids. With 3 bases removed from V and 6 bases from J, the gap between germline ends came to 9 bases. CDR3 protein: CASSLRGGQPQHF. CDR3 DNA: TGTGCCAGCAGTTTGAGGGGGGGTCAGCCCCAGCATTTT.

In its sample, this clone was seen once. The rearrangement uses TRBV11-2 and TRBJ2-1, with 7 bases that match TRBD2. Germline V gives CDR1 SGHAT, CDR2 FQNNGV. J gave up 7 bases and V 4 bases, and 16 bases lay outside the gene matches. CDR3 size: 17 residues. The CDR3 here is CASSSVRASGNRNEQFF. CDR3 coding DNA: TGTGCCAGCAGCTCGGTTAGGGCTAGCGGTAATCGGAATGAGCAGTTCTTC.

This clone is a singleton in its sample. The J gene is TRBJ1-3, the V gene TRBV4-1; D perhaps matches TRBD1 (6 bases). The germline V gene encodes CDR1 MGHRA and CDR2 YSYEKL. V dropped 0 bases and J dropped 8 bases, with 14 bases sitting between them. The CDR3 covers 15 residues. CDR3 region: CASSQEGKRGDTIYF. DNA for the CDR3: TGCGCCAGCAGCCAAGAAGGAAAAAGGGGGGACACCATATATTTT.

The chain employs TRBV9 and TRBJ2-7; D remains unclear. Trimming removed 2 bases at V and 0 bases at J, with 9 bases between. Germline assignment: CDR1 SGDLS and CDR2 YYNGEE. The CDR3 runs to 14 residues. Here the CDR3 reads CASSVSADSYEQYF. CDR3 DNA: TGTGCCAGCAGCGTTTCCGCAGACTCCTACGAGCAGTACTTC.

The gene calls are TRBV11-1 and TRBJ1-4, with 7 nucleotides matching TRBD1. Per germline, CDR1 SGHAT and CDR2 FQDESV (reference sequence). This CDR3 has 14 residues. With 5 bases clipped from V and 8 bases from J, the junction kept 8 bases outside the gene matches. The CDR3 here is CASSPRDSGEKLFF. The CDR3 bases are TGTGCCAGCAGCCCCCGGGACAGCGGGGAAAAACTGTTTTTT.

V is TRBV20-1 and J is TRBJ2-7; D is uncertain. Germline lookup yields CDR1 DFQATT and CDR2 SNEGSKA (reference sequence). The CDR3 extends over 10 amino acids. The CDR3: CSLTSDEQYF. The CDR3 DNA reads TGCAGCCTTACTTCGGACGAGCAGTACTTC.

The chain is built from TRBV5-5 and TRBJ1-3; 7 bases map to TRBD1. The germline gives CDR1 SGHKS, CDR2 YYEKEE (reference sequence). V lost 0 bases and J lost 0; bases outside the gene matches: 6. The length of the CDR3 is 17 residues. The DNA for the CDR3 is TGTGCCAGCAGCTTGGGAAAGACAGGGATCTCTGGAAACACCATATATTTT. Protein product: CASSLGKTGISGNTIYF.

The chain joins TRBV25-1 to TRBJ1-2; no clear D. CDR3 size: 13 residues. V was shortened by 3 bases and J by 5 bases, with 10 bases between the two germline ends. CDR1 MGHDK and CDR2 SYGVNS come from the germline V gene. CDR3 residues: CASSEGRSYGYTF. CDR3 nucleotide sequence: TGTGCCAGCAGTGAGGGAAGGAGTTATGGCTACACCTTC.

This clone was seen only a few times. V is TRBV2 and J is TRBJ1-1; no clear D. The CDR3 consists of 12 residues. Germline CDR1 SNHLY, CDR2 FYNNEI. The CDR3 DNA reads as TGTGCTATTCTTCCCGATAACACTGAAGCTTTCTTT. This sequence encodes CAILPDNTEAFF.

The genes are TRBV7-9 and TRBJ2-4; TRBD2 is a possible D gene (6 bases). The CDR3 is 18 residues long. The germline V and J ends were trimmed by 5 bases and 3 bases, with 23 bases remaining between them. Germline V gene data show CDR1 as SEHNR and CDR2 as FQNEAQ (reference sequence). The CDR3 DNA is TGTGCCAGCAGCCAGCCGGGGGAGCGCCGTACTAACAAAAACATTCAGTACTTC. Encoded protein: CASSQPGERRTNKNIQYF.

About this clone: This sample includes further DNA sequences coding for the same CDR3. The chain has TRBV7-9 and TRBJ1-3; D gene ambiguous. The CDR3 is 13 residues long. Germline values: CDR1 SEHNR, CDR2 FQNEAQ (reference sequence). V was trimmed by 5 bases and J by 0 bases, leaving 5 bases between them. The chain's CDR3 is CASSPSSGNTIYF. CDR3 nucleotide sequence: TGTGCCAGCAGCCCCTCCTCTGGAAACACCATATATTTT.

The genes are TRBV10-1 and TRBJ2-1; a possible D gene is TRBD1 (5 bases). The CDR3 spans 14 residues. From germline, CDR1 is WNHNN and CDR2 SYGVQD (reference sequence). Trimming removed 0 bases from V and 9 bases from J, with 12 bases in between. The CDR3 here is CASSESRVVREQFF. As DNA, the CDR3 is TGCGCCAGCAGTGAGTCCAGGGTAGTGCGTGAGCAGTTCTTC.

J is TRBJ2-2 and V is TRBV24-1, with a weak D call TRBD2 (6 bases). Trimming stripped 4 bases from V and 4 bases from J, with 12 bases between. Germline CDR1 and CDR2: KGHDR and SFDVKD. The CDR3 sequence is 15 residues long. The CDR3 nucleotides read TGTGCCACCAGTGACGCGCGGAGGGCCACCGGGGAGCTGTTTTTT. Protein product: CATSDARRATGELFF.

This chain links TRBV4-1 with TRBJ2-5; 9 bases are a match to TRBD2. This CDR3 contains 17 residues. CDR1 and CDR2 from the germline V gene are MGHRA and YSYEKL. V shed 1 base, J shed 2 bases, and the junction held 8 bases outside the gene matches. CDR3 region: CASSQAATSGLQETQYF. For the CDR3, the DNA is TGCGCCAGCAGCCAAGCCGCGACTAGCGGATTACAAGAGACCCAGTACTTC.

The gene calls are TRBV6-5 and TRBJ1-1; no definite D call. V was cut by 7 bases and J by 0 bases, with 15 bases left in between. The CDR3 sequence is 15 residues long. Germline lookup yields CDR1 MNHEY and CDR2 SVGAGI. CDR3 DNA sequence: TGTGCCAGCACCTTCCGTACCGAGATGAACACTGAAGCTTTCTTT. Translating gives CASTFRTEMNTEAFF.

The chain has TRBV4-2 and TRBJ1-1; the D is unclear. Trimming left V 4 bases short and J 1 base short, with 13 bases between. Per germline, CDR1 LGHNA and CDR2 YNFKEQ. There are 15 residues in the CDR3. The CDR3 here is CASSPSGPRNTEAFF. CDR3 DNA sequence: TGTGCCAGCAGCCCCTCCGGGCCAAGGAACACTGAAGCTTTCTTT.

The chain has TRBV9 and TRBJ2-1; D ambiguous. The germline V and J ends were trimmed by 0 bases and 9 bases, with 10 bases remaining between them. From germline, CDR1 is SGDLS and CDR2 YYNGEE. This CDR3 spans 13 amino acids. This CDR3 is CASSVAPPGEQFF. The CDR3, as DNA: TGTGCCAGCAGCGTAGCGCCCCCGGGTGAGCAGTTCTTC.

This chain connects TRBV11-2 to TRBJ2-7, with D hard to call. Germline V gene lookup returns CDR1 SGHAT and CDR2 FQNNGV. This CDR3 comprises 11 residues. V lost 5 bases, J lost 3 bases, and 5 bases lay in between. This chain's CDR3 is CASSPRYEQYF. The CDR3 nucleotides are TGTGCCAGCAGCCCCCGCTACGAGCAGTACTTC. The entire variable domain, with the rest obtained from reference TRBV11-2 and TRBJ2-7, is as follows: EAGVAQSPRYKIIEKRQSVAFWCNPISGHATLYWYQQILGQGPKLLIQFQNNGVVDDSQLPKDRFSAERLKGVDSTLKIQPAKLEDSAVYLCASSPRYEQYFGPGTRLTVT.

This clone occurred once. V usage is TRBV11-3 and J usage is TRBJ1-5; D is ambiguous. Germline loops: CDR1 SGHNT, CDR2 YENEEA. With 1 base removed from V and 4 bases from J, the gap between germline ends came to 8 bases. CDR3 size: 14 residues. DNA for the CDR3: TGTGCCAGCAGCTTAGGCGGTTGGAATCAGCCCCAGCATTTT. It specifies CASSLGGWNQPQHF.

V is TRBV5-1 and J is TRBJ1-2; 11 bases fit TRBD1. The CDR3 sequence is 16 residues long. Germline CDR1 and CDR2: SGHRS and YFSETQ. J lost 1 base, V lost 4 bases, and 6 bases had no gene match. The CDR3 DNA reads TGCGCCAGCAGCCGGACAGGGGGCGTCGGTAACTATGGCTACACCTTC. Residues: CASSRTGGVGNYGYTF.